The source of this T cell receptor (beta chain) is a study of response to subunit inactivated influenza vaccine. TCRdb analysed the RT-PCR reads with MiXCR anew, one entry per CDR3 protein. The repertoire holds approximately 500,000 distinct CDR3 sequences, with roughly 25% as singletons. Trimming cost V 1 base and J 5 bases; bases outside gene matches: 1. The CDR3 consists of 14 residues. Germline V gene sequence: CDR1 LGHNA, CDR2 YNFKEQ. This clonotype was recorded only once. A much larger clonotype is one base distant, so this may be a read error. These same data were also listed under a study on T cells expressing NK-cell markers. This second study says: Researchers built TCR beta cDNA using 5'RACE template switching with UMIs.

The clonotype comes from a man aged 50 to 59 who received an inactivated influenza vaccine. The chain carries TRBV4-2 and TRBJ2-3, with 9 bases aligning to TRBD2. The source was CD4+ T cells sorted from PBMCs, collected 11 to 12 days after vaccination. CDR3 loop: CASSQVLAGDTQYF. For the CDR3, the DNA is TGTGCCAGCAGCCAAGTACTAGCGGGAGATACGCAGTATTTT.